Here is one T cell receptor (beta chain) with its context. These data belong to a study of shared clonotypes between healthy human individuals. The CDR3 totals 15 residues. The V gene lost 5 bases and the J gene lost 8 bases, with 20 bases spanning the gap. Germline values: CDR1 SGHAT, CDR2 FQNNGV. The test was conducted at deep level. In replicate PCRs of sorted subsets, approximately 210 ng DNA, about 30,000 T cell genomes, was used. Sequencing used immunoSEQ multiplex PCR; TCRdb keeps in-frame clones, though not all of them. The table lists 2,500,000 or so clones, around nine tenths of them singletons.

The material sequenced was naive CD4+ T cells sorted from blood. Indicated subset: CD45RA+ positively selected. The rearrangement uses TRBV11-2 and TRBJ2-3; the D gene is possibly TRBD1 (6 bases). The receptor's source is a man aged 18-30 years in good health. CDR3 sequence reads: CASSPSGGLGGTQYF. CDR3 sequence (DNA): TGTGCCAGCAGCCCTTCGGGCGGGTTAGGGGGTACGCAGTATTTT. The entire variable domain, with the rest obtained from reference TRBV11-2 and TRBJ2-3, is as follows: EAGVAQSPRYKIIEKRQSVAFWCNPISGHATLYWYQQILGQGPKLLIQFQNNGVVDDSQLPKDRFSAERLKGVDSTLKIQPAKLEDSAVYLCASSPSGGLGGTQYFGPGTRLTVL.